This is a list of T cell receptor beta chains from one sample in a study of T cell responses to AZD1222 COVID-19 vaccine. Sequencing was performed with immunoSEQ multiplex PCR; in TCRdb, only in-frame clones are kept and a portion is missing. The sample includes around 75,000 clones, roughly 81% of them seen just once. The material was peripheral blood, obtained on day 0 of AZD1222 vaccination. The receptor source for this set is an adult in good health. Each CDR3 is given with its conserved first and last residue. D genes are given only for firm matches. The size field is filled for only some rows; it gives once, few, many or a size class.

v_call	d_call	clone_size	j_call	cdr3_aa	cdr3_nt
TRBV10-3	NA	NA	TRBJ1-2	CAISDQSANYGYTF	TGTGCCATCAGTGACCAGTCAGCTAACTATGGCTACACCTTC
TRBV5-6	NA	NA	TRBJ2-1	CASSFDRSSYNEQFF	TGTGCCAGCAGCTTCGACAGGAGCTCCTACAATGAGCAGTTCTTC
TRBV4-1	NA	NA	TRBJ1-4	CASSQELPRGRNEKLFF	TGCGCCAGCAGCCAAGAACTCCCTCGGGGGCGAAATGAAAAACTGTTTTTT
TRBV9	TRBD1	once	TRBJ1-3	CASSVSGTGLGNTIYF	TGTGCCAGCAGCGTATCCGGGACAGGGCTCGGAAACACCATATATTTT
TRBV7-8	NA	NA	TRBJ1-5	CASRSSGGSQPQHF	TGTGCCAGCAGATCGTCCGGGGGTAGTCAGCCCCAGCATTTT
TRBV9	TRBD1	NA	TRBJ2-1	CASSKGGLGQGTNEQFF	TGTGCCAGCAGCAAAGGGGGTTTGGGACAGGGCACCAATGAGCAGTTCTTC
TRBV19	NA	NA	TRBJ1-5	CASKPGNSYSNQPQHF	TGTGCCAGTAAACCAGGAAACAGCTATAGCAATCAGCCCCAGCATTTT
TRBV18	NA	NA	TRBJ2-5	CASSGGLAQETQYF	TGTGCCAGCTCAGGGGGCCTAGCCCAAGAGACCCAGTACTTC
TRBV6-5	NA	NA	TRBJ2-2	CALRDINTGELFF	TGTGCACTCCGGGACATCAACACCGGGGAGCTGTTTTTT
TRBV9	TRBD1	NA	TRBJ1-5	CASNRDRGGNQPQHF	TGTGCCAGCAACCGGGACAGGGGAGGCAATCAGCCCCAGCATTTT
TRBV10-3	TRBD1	NA	TRBJ2-5	CATQLRDREGGTQYF	TGTGCCACCCAGTTAAGAGACAGGGAAGGTGGGACCCAGTACTTC
TRBV3-1/TRBV3-2	NA	NA	TRBJ2-7	CASSPGPREQYF	TGTGCCAGCAGCCCCGGACCGCGCGAGCAGTACTTC
TRBV19	NA	NA	TRBJ1-3	CASTTGGGAIYF	TGTGCCAGTACCACAGGAGGAGGCGCCATATATTTT
TRBV19	NA	NA	TRBJ1-2	CASMAPGRDGYTF	TGTGCCAGTATGGCCCCCGGGAGAGATGGCTACACCTTC
TRBV3-1/TRBV3-2	NA	NA	TRBJ1-2	CASSQDGREGGYTF	TGTGCCAGCAGCCAAGATGGTCGGGAAGGGGGCTACACCTTC
TRBV4-3	NA	NA	TRBJ2-2	CASSQLRSTGELFF	TGCGCCAGCAGCCAGCTCCGGAGCACCGGGGAGCTGTTTTTT
TRBV4-3	NA	NA	TRBJ1-2	CASSQDSLGNYGYTF	TGCGCCAGCAGCCAAGACAGTCTTGGCAACTATGGCTACACCTTC
TRBV4-2	NA	NA	TRBJ1-5	CASSQGQGFSNQPQHF	TGTGCCAGCAGCCAAGGCCAGGGATTTAGCAATCAGCCCCAGCATTTT
TRBV7-2	NA	once	TRBJ2-2	CASSPTGYHTGELFF	TGTGCCAGCAGCCCCACAGGTTACCACACCGGGGAGCTGTTTTTT
TRBV7-9	TRBD2	NA	TRBJ2-1	CASSAQASGGAGEQFF	TGTGCCAGCAGCGCCCAGGCCAGCGGGGGGGCGGGGGAGCAGTTCTTC
TRBV3-1/TRBV3-2	NA	NA	TRBJ1-4	CASSQAVRVSGEKLFF	TGTGCCAGCAGCCAAGCGGTCAGGGTTTCGGGTGAAAAACTGTTTTTT
TRBV9	NA	NA	TRBJ2-3	CASSVEVAGVSDTQYF	TGTGCCAGCAGCGTAGAAGTGGCAGGGGTGTCGGATACGCAGTATTTT